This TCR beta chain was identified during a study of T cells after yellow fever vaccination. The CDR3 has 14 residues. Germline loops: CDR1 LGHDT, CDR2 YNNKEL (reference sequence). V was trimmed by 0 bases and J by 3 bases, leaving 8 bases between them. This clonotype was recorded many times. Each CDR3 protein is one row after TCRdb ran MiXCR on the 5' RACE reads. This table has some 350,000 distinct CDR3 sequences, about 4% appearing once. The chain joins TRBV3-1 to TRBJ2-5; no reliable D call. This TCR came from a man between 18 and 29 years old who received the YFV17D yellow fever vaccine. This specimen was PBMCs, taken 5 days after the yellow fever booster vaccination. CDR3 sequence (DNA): TGTGCCAGCAGCCAAGATTCTGCAGAAGAGACCCAGTACTTC. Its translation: CASSQDSAEETQYF.